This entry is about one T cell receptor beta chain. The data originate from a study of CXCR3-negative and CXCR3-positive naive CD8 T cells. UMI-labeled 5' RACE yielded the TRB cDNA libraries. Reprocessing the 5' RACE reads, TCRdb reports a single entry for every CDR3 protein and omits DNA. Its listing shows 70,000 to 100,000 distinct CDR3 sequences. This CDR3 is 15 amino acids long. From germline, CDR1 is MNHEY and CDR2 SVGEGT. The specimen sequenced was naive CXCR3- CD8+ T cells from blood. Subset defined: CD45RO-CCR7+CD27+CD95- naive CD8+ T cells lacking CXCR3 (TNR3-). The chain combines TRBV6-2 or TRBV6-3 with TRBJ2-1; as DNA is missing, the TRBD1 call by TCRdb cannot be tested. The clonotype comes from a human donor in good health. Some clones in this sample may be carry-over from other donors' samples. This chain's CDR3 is CASSYMGAGHNEQFF.